Each of the 21 T cell receptor beta chains below was sequenced from the same sample in a study of lymphopenia after photon versus proton radiotherapy. TCRdb's copy holds only in-frame clones and misses some; the assay was immunoSEQ multiplex PCR. The sample has about 70,000 clones, about 90% seen once. The specimen was peripheral blood, collected from a patient treated with proton-based radiotherapy. The origin of the receptors is an elderly man with esophageal cancer.

The V and J genes are TRBV12-5 and TRBJ2-2; TRBD2 aligns across 10 bases. CDR3 length: 16 residues. CDR1 is LGHNT, CDR2 FRNRAP, per germline. The V segment lost 1 base and the J segment 2 bases; nucleotides outside the gene matches: 1. CDR3 protein: CASGLGLAGNTGELFF. The CDR3 DNA reads as TGTGCTAGTGGTTTGGGACTAGCGGGTAACACCGGGGAGCTGTTTTTT.

This chain joins TRBV7-9 and TRBJ2-1; no reliable D call. From germline, CDR1 is SEHNR and CDR2 FQNEAQ (reference sequence). V lost 5 bases and J 0 bases, leaving 8 bases between the germline ends. The CDR3 length is 14 residues. In nucleotides, the CDR3 is TGTGCCAGCAGCCCCGGAGTCTCCTACAATGAGCAGTTCTTC. It encodes CASSPGVSYNEQFF.

This rearrangement joins TRBV6-5 to TRBJ1-4; D perhaps matches TRBD1 (6 bases). The germline gives CDR1 MNHEY, CDR2 SVGAGI. Trimming removed 6 bases at V and 0 bases at J, with 8 bases between. This CDR3 is built from 14 residues. As DNA, the CDR3 is TGTGCCAGCAGGGACAGTGCAACTAATGAAAAACTGTTTTTT. Translation: CASRDSATNEKLFF.

Only a few counts were recorded for this clone. This chain uses TRBV19 with TRBJ1-1; D is ambiguous. The V and J ends lost 4 bases and 3 bases respectively, with 9 bases between them. Germline V gene lookup returns CDR1 LNHDA and CDR2 SQIVND (reference sequence). The CDR3 has 13 amino acids. CDR3 sequence: CASSTLLDTEAFF. DNA for the CDR3: TGTGCCAGTAGTACGCTTTTAGACACTGAAGCTTTCTTT.

CDR3 DNA sequence: TGTGCCAGCAGCTTAGGGACCGCGGGGGGGCCGATCAATGAGCAGTTCTTC. Protein sequence: CASSLGTAGGPINEQFF. V gene TRBV11-1 combines with J gene TRBJ2-1; 9 bases align to TRBD2. Germline-derived CDR1 and CDR2 are SGHAT and FQDESV (reference sequence). The junction had 10 bases not matched to a gene; V was cut back by 1 base and J by 6 bases. The CDR3 loop spans 17 amino acids.

This chain links TRBV9 with TRBJ2-7; unclear D gene. The CDR3 length is 14 residues. Germline V gives CDR1 SGDLS, CDR2 YYNGEE. Trimming took 1 base from V and 4 from J, leaving 12 bases between them. The CDR3 is CASSVLDGPYEQYF. As DNA, the CDR3 is TGTGCCAGCAGCGTACTCGACGGTCCGTACGAGCAGTACTTC.

This chain uses TRBV4-3 with TRBJ1-1, with a tentative D call TRBD1 (6 bases). V gave up 0 bases and J gave up 4 bases, with 9 bases separating them. The CDR3 is 14 amino acids. In germline, CDR1 is LGHNA, CDR2 YSLEER. Here the CDR3 reads CASSQDRGGTEAFF. The CDR3, as DNA: TGCGCCAGCAGCCAAGATCGAGGGGGCACTGAAGCTTTCTTT.

This chain uses TRBV7-9 with TRBJ1-1; D remains unclear. The germline V gene encodes CDR1 SEHNR and CDR2 FQNEAQ (reference sequence). This CDR3 has 14 residues. Trimming took 6 bases from V and 6 from J, leaving 17 bases between them. The CDR3 reads CASSKVARLSEAFF. In DNA, the CDR3 is TGTGCCAGCAGTAAGGTGGCCAGGCTCTCTGAAGCTTTCTTT.

This chain uses TRBV19 with TRBJ1-5; D is ambiguous. Germline CDR1 reads LNHDA; CDR2 reads SQIVND (reference sequence). The CDR3 is 14 amino acids. V gave up 4 bases and J gave up 7 bases, with 14 bases separating them. CDR3 residues: CASSTPSSRQPQHF. CDR3 coding DNA: TGTGCCAGTAGTACCCCTTCGAGCCGGCAGCCCCAGCATTTT.

The V and J genes are TRBV25-1 and TRBJ2-5, with 13 bases fitting TRBD2. The length of the CDR3 is 16 residues. CDR1 MGHDK and CDR2 SYGVNS come from the germline V gene. The V gene end was trimmed by 6 bases and the J gene end by 2 bases; junction bases not matched to a gene: 6. The CDR3 DNA follows: TGTGCCAGCAGCACCTGGACTAGCGGGAGTCAAGAGACCCAGTACTTC. It codes for CASSTWTSGSQETQYF.

J is TRBJ2-1 and V is TRBV4-1; 9 nucleotides align to TRBD2. CDR1 and CDR2 (germline): MGHRA, YSYEKL. CDR3 length equals 17 residues. The trim removed 2 bases at V and 6 bases at J, leaving 11 bases unmatched. The CDR3 reads CASSQSSGTSRGNEQFF. CDR3 nucleotides: TGCGCCAGCAGCCAAAGCTCCGGGACTAGCAGGGGCAATGAGCAGTTCTTC.

This clone has only a few counts. This chain joins TRBV4-3 and TRBJ1-1, with D possibly TRBD1 on 5 matching bases. The CDR3 is 14 residues long. The V gene's germline CDR1 is LGHNA and CDR2 YSLEER. Trimming removed 6 bases at V and 5 bases at J, with 16 bases between. Written as DNA, the CDR3 is TGCGCCAGCAGATCCGGGACGAAGGGAACTGAAGCTTTCTTT. It translates to CASRSGTKGTEAFF.

This rearrangement joins TRBV30 to TRBJ2-7; D is undetermined. The V gene lost 3 bases and the J gene lost 5 bases, with 11 bases spanning the gap. This CDR3 region has 12 residues. Germline loops: CDR1 GTSNPN, CDR2 SVGIG (reference sequence). This chain's CDR3 is CAWSAVYHEQYF. The DNA for the CDR3 is TGTGCCTGGAGCGCTGTCTACCACGAGCAGTACTTC.

The CDR3 DNA is TGCAGCGTTGTAGGGACCGAGCTGTCGCAGTTCTTC. As protein: CSVVGTELSQFF. The chain has TRBV29-1 and TRBJ2-1, with D possibly called TRBD1 or TRBD2 (5 bases each). CDR1 is SQVTM, CDR2 ANQGSEA, per germline. CDR3 length equals 12 residues. V lost 4 bases to trimming and J lost 12 bases, with 16 bases between them.

V gene TRBV27 combines with J gene TRBJ2-7; the D gene is possibly TRBD2 (6 bases). The V gene's germline CDR1 is MNHEY and CDR2 SMNVEV (reference sequence). V shed 4 bases and J shed 1 base, with 11 bases lying between them. The CDR3 length is 14 residues. The CDR3 DNA follows: TGTGCCAGCAGTTCGGAGGGGCCGTCCTACGAGCAGTACTTC. Residues: CASSSEGPSYEQYF.

The J gene is TRBJ2-3, the V gene TRBV5-1; D is unclear. Trimming stripped 0 bases from V and 0 bases from J, with 11 bases between. The germline V gene has CDR1 SGHRS and CDR2 YFSETQ. CDR3 size: 16 residues. This CDR3 reads CASSLAVTASTDTQYF. In DNA form, the CDR3 reads TGCGCCAGCAGCTTGGCCGTCACAGCTAGCACAGATACGCAGTATTTT.

The chain joins TRBV6-6 to TRBJ1-1, with D possibly being TRBD1 (6 bases). The CDR3 extends over 12 amino acids. The germline V gene has CDR1 MNHNY and CDR2 SVGAGI (reference sequence). The germline V and J ends were trimmed by 5 bases and 5 bases, with 9 bases remaining between them. The CDR3 nucleotides are TGTGCCAGCAGTCAGGGGTGGACTGAAGCTTTCTTT. Amino acids: CASSQGWTEAFF.

This clone came up once. J is TRBJ1-1 and V is TRBV11-2; perhaps TRBD1 as D (5 bases). CDR3 length: 17 residues. Trimming removed 5 bases from V and 0 bases from J, with 19 bases in between. Germline V gene data show CDR1 as SGHAT and CDR2 as FQNNGV. The CDR3 protein is CASSLWGGSSLNTEAFF. The CDR3 DNA sequence: TGTGCCAGCAGCCTATGGGGGGGTTCTAGCTTGAACACTGAAGCTTTCTTT. Together with reference TRBV11-2 and TRBJ1-1, the CDR3 gives the full variable domain: EAGVAQSPRYKIIEKRQSVAFWCNPISGHATLYWYQQILGQGPKLLIQFQNNGVVDDSQLPKDRFSAERLKGVDSTLKIQPAKLEDSAVYLCASSLWGGSSLNTEAFFGQGTRLTVV.

The V gene is TRBV29-1, the J gene TRBJ2-2; D gene uncertain. The V end lost 5 bases, the J end lost 6 bases, and 7 bases lay between the germline ends. From germline, CDR1 is SQVTM and CDR2 ANQGSEA. The CDR3 consists of 11 residues. The CDR3 spells CSVQRAGELFF. CDR3 nucleotides: TGCAGCGTTCAAAGAGCCGGGGAGCTGTTTTTT.

This chain links TRBV30 with TRBJ2-7; TRBD1 is a possible D gene (7 bases). The germline CDR1 and CDR2 sequences are GTSNPN and SVGIG (reference sequence). This CDR3 is 14 amino acids long. The V end lost 4 bases, the J end lost 0 bases, and 13 bases lay between the germline ends. Here the CDR3 reads CAWNRGGSSYEQYF. CDR3 DNA: TGTGCCTGGAACAGGGGAGGTTCCTCCTACGAGCAGTACTTC.

The chain has TRBV5-1 and TRBJ1-6, with 8 bases aligning to TRBD1. After removal of 3 bases from V and 6 bases from J, the junction contained 5 bases not matched to a gene. CDR3 size: 15 residues. Germline assignment: CDR1 SGHRS and CDR2 YFSETQ. CDR3 nucleotides: TGCGCCAGCAGCTCTCAGGGGGCGGGTAATTCACCCCTCCACTTT. Its protein product is CASSSQGAGNSPLHF.